This TCR beta chain comes out of a study of T cell responses to AZD1222 COVID-19 vaccine. Method: immunoSEQ multiplex PCR; TCRdb's copy keeps in-frame clones and lacks some. The table records 130,000 to 150,000 clones, roughly nine tenths of them present only once. A remark on this clone: Its antigen remains unidentified.

Study-level points and caveats: Two doses of AZD1222 preceded a rise in Spike-specific TCR breadth and depth. Sampling captured repertoires only after the peak T cell response. Unmutated variant regions reportedly attract nearly half of all spike-specific TCRs. It was only 6 or 7 AZD1222 recipients who were seropositive at baseline.

The receptor comes from an adult who received the AZD1222 COVID-19 vaccine. The sequencing used peripheral blood, collected 28 days after the second AZD1222 dose.

In DNA form, the CDR3 reads TGTGCCAGCAGCTTAGCGATCGGGGGCGCGTTTGAGAGGGCTTTCTTT. As protein: CASSLAIGGAFERAFF. The chain couples TRBV7-9 to TRBJ1-1; possibly TRBD1 for D (6 bases). The germline V gene has CDR1 SEHNR and CDR2 FQNEAQ (reference sequence). The CDR3 is made up of 16 amino acids. V dropped 0 bases and J dropped 11 bases, with 22 bases sitting between them.